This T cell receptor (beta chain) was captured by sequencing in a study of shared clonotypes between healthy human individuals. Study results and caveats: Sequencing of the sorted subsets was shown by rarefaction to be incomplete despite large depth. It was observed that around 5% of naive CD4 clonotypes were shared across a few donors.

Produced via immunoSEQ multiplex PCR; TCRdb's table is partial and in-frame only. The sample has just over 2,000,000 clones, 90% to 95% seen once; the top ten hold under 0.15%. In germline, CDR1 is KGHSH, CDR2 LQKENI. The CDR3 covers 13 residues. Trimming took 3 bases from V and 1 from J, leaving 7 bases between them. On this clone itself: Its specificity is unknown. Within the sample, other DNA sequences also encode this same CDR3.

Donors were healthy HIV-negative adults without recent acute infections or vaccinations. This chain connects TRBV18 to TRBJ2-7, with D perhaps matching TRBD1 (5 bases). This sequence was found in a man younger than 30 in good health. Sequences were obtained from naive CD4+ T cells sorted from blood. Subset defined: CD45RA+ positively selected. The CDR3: CASSPTASYEQYF. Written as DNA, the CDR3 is TGTGCCAGCTCACCGACAGCTTCCTACGAGCAGTACTTC.